This TCR beta chain was sequenced during a study of T-cell memory formation after mild COVID-19. This clonotype was detected many times. 5'RACE, which relied on constant-segment primers, yielded TCR alpha and TCR beta cDNA libraries carrying sample barcodes and UMIs. MiXCR, run by TCRdb on the 5' RACE reads, gives a single entry per CDR3 protein. The table has hundreds of thousands of distinct CDR3 sequences, 15% to 20% seen once. V lost 3 bases and J 3 bases, leaving 16 bases between the germline ends. The CDR3 consists of 16 residues. The germline gives CDR1 LGHNA, CDR2 YNFKEQ. The sequenced sample was PBMCs or a T cell subset sorted from them (not recorded which). This clonotype originated in an adult woman who had mild COVID-19 (a few samples of this study predate the infection). Cell type and time point are not known. The chain is built from TRBV4-2 and TRBJ2-3; the D gene is possibly TRBD1 (6 bases). The CDR3 loop is CASSQGTGSGTDTQYF. The CDR3 DNA is TGTGCCAGCAGCCAGGGAACAGGGTCGGGAACAGATACGCAGTATTTT.